These T cell receptor beta chains were read from a single sample in a study of CD8 T cells in ankylosing spondylitis. TCRdb reprocessed the 5' RACE reads via MiXCR and lists one record per CDR3 protein. The sample lists 10,000 to 15,000 distinct CDR3 sequences, over 2.5% seen once, with 8.5% to 9.5% in the top ten. Input material: blood, either unsorted or a sorted T cell fraction (not recorded which). All receptors come from a male donor with ankylosing spondylitis or in good health (not recorded which). Each CDR3 is given with its conserved first and last residue. Fields, in order: V gene, clone size, J gene, D gene, CDR3 DNA, CDR3 protein. The D gene is left open where the match is weak. Size is stated for part of the rows, as once, few or many counts, or as a class when the clone is expanded.

V: TRBV9
size: many
J: TRBJ2-1
D: TRBD1
DNA: TGTGCCAGCAGCGTAGATTTTGTGGGGACAGGGGATAATGAGCAGTTCTTC
CDR3: CASSVDFVGTGDNEQFF

V: TRBV9
size: medium-sized
J: TRBJ2-2
D: NA
DNA: TGTGCCAGCAGCGTAAACACCGGGGAGCTGTTTTTT
CDR3: CASSVNTGELFF

V: TRBV9
size: medium-sized
J: TRBJ2-1
D: TRBD2
DNA: TGTGCCAGCAGCGTTAGCGGGGTTATCTCCTACAATGAGCAGTTCTTC
CDR3: CASSVSGVISYNEQFF

V: TRBV9
size: many
J: TRBJ2-3
D: NA
DNA: TGTGCCAGCAGCGTAGACTTAATAGATACGCAGTATTTT
CDR3: CASSVDLIDTQYF

V: TRBV9
size: NA
J: TRBJ2-2
D: NA
DNA: TGTGCCAGCAGCGTGACCGGGGCGTACACCGGGGAGCTGTTTTTT
CDR3: CASSVTGAYTGELFF

V: TRBV9
size: many
J: TRBJ1-2
D: NA
DNA: TGTGCCAGCAGCGTAGAGGCAGGACTTAACTATGGCTACACCTTC
CDR3: CASSVEAGLNYGYTF

V: TRBV7-7
size: many
J: TRBJ2-5
D: NA
DNA: TGTGCCAGCAGCACCCCTGCTGGGGAGACCCAGTACTTC
CDR3: CASSTPAGETQYF

V: TRBV9
size: many
J: TRBJ1-2
D: NA
DNA: TGTGCCAGCAGCGACCCGACCGGCTATGGCTACACCTTC
CDR3: CASSDPTGYGYTF

V: TRBV9
size: many
J: TRBJ2-7
D: NA
DNA: TGTGCCAGCAGCGTAGCGGGGGTGGCCTACGAGCAGTACTTC
CDR3: CASSVAGVAYEQYF

V: TRBV9
size: many
J: TRBJ2-3
D: TRBD2
DNA: TGTGCCAGCAGCGAGACTAGCGCAAGCACAGATACGCAGTATTTT
CDR3: CASSETSASTDTQYF

V: TRBV9
size: many
J: TRBJ2-2
D: TRBD2
DNA: TGTGCCAGCAGCGTGACTAGCGGGGGGGCCGCCGGGGAGCTGTTTTTT
CDR3: CASSVTSGGAAGELFF

V: TRBV9
size: medium-sized
J: TRBJ2-3
D: NA
DNA: TGTGCCAGCAGCCCTAATCTGGATACGCAGTATTTT
CDR3: CASSPNLDTQYF

V: TRBV9
size: many
J: TRBJ1-5
D: TRBD1
DNA: TGTGCCAGCAGCCCTGATCAGGGGGCTAAGAGCAATCAGCCCCAGCATTTT
CDR3: CASSPDQGAKSNQPQHF

V: TRBV9
size: many
J: TRBJ2-7
D: TRBD2
DNA: TGTGCCAGCAGCGTAGCTAGCGGGAGCTATTCCGAGCAGTACTTC
CDR3: CASSVASGSYSEQYF

V: TRBV9
size: many
J: TRBJ2-7
D: TRBD2
DNA: TGTGCCAGCAGCGAGGGAGCGGGAAGCACGATCTACGAGCAGTACTTC
CDR3: CASSEGAGSTIYEQYF

V: TRBV5-1
size: many
J: TRBJ1-4
D: NA
DNA: TGCGCCAGCAGCCCCCGGGATCGGGGATCTAATGAAAAACTGTTTTTT
CDR3: CASSPRDRGSNEKLFF

V: TRBV9
size: many
J: TRBJ2-5
D: TRBD2
DNA: TGTGCCAGCAGCGCCGGGTGGGGGCAGCGGGGGTCCCAAGAGACCCAGTACTTC
CDR3: CASSAGWGQRGSQETQYF

V: TRBV9
size: many
J: TRBJ2-1
D: NA
DNA: TGTGCCAGCAGCGTAGAAGGGCCCAGCGTCGAACGGTACGATGAGCAGTTCTTC
CDR3: CASSVEGPSVERYDEQFF

V: TRBV9
size: many
J: TRBJ2-7
D: NA
DNA: TGTGCCAGCAGCGTCGTCGGCGGCGAGCAGTACTTC
CDR3: CASSVVGGEQYF

V: TRBV9
size: many
J: TRBJ1-5
D: TRBD1
DNA: TGTGCCAGCAGCCGGGACAGTTATAGCAATCAGCCCCAGCATTTT
CDR3: CASSRDSYSNQPQHF

V: TRBV9
size: many
J: TRBJ2-2
D: NA
DNA: TGTGCCAGCAGCGTGAGTGTGTCGGCGAACACCGGGGAGCTGTTTTTT
CDR3: CASSVSVSANTGELFF

V: TRBV9
size: many
J: TRBJ2-3
D: NA
DNA: TGTGCCAGCAGCCCCAACGCTCTGGCGGGGCTCGCAGATACGCAGTATTTT
CDR3: CASSPNALAGLADTQYF

V: TRBV9
size: many
J: TRBJ2-2
D: NA
DNA: TGTGCCAGCAGCGAGGGCGCCGGGGAGCTGTTTTTT
CDR3: CASSEGAGELFF

V: TRBV9
size: many
J: TRBJ2-2
D: NA
DNA: TGTGCCAGCAGCGTAGGTATCGGTCAAACCGGGGAGCTGTTTTTT
CDR3: CASSVGIGQTGELFF

V: TRBV9
size: many
J: TRBJ1-6
D: NA
DNA: TGTGCCAGCAGCGTAGGGAACAGGGTTATCGATTCACCCCTCCACTTT
CDR3: CASSVGNRVIDSPLHF